The clone carrying this T cell receptor beta chain came up a few times. Its target is unknown. The CDR3 covers 15 residues. Trimming removed 6 bases from V and 0 bases from J, with 12 bases in between. These data come from a study of response to subunit inactivated influenza vaccine. TCRdb independently ran MiXCR on the RT-PCR reads; one entry per CDR3 protein. The table lists some 570,000 distinct CDR3 sequences, over 9% of them singletons. Overall study findings and caveats: Authors suggested few new T cells are recruited by each seasonal influenza vaccination.

These data were also reused for a study on T cells expressing NK-cell markers. As reported in that work: TCR beta libraries carry UMIs added by 5'RACE template switching. From sorted CD3+CD56+NKG2C+, CD3+CD56+NKG2C- and CD3+CD56-NKG2C+ T cells came the TCR beta repertoires. In five or six donors, dominant NKG2C+ clonotypes were about 1.0-7.0% of CD8+ T cells. Topping the CD3+CD56-NKG2C+ fraction as well were these clonotypes, in a few donors.

Here the sequenced sample was PBMCs from blood, taken on the day of vaccination. The chain joins TRBV12-3 or TRBV12-4 to TRBJ1-3; no clear D gene. The clonotype originates from a man aged 50-60 years who received an inactivated influenza vaccine. CDR3 protein: CASSERQGSGNTIYF. DNA of the CDR3: TGTGCCAGCAGCGAAAGACAAGGCTCTGGAAACACCATATATTTT.